This T cell receptor beta chain was recovered during a study of T and B cells in COVID-19 patients. In the study overall: Peripheral blood came from COVID-19 patients with active infection or after recovery.

V lost 3 bases and J lost 10, with 16 bases in between. CDR1 is SGHNT, CDR2 YENEEA, per germline. The CDR3 spans 14 residues. TRB was amplified from about 240-490 ng of blood genomic DNA. This clonotype was recorded a few times. Its antigen is as yet unknown. Whole-study results and caveats: Patients with COVID-19 reportedly showed strongly skewed T cell receptor beta variable and joining gene usage. Highly clonal in active COVID-19, TRB repertoires exceeded healthy-donor diversity and richness at recovery.

TRB rearrangements were amplified by multiplex PCR with BIOMED2 TRB-A/B primers. TCRdb re-called the multiplex PCR reads with MiXCR, one entry per CDR3 protein. Of 20,000 or so distinct CDR3 sequences in the sample, 25% to 35% were seen once. Input material: blood. This TCR was sampled from a human donor who had recovered from COVID-19. J is TRBJ2-1 and V is TRBV11-3, with D maybe TRBD2 (6 bases). CDR3 coding DNA: TGTGCCAGCAGCTTGGAGGGGCTCCTCCGAGAGCAGTTCTTC. It translates to CASSLEGLLREQFF.